Listed below are T cell receptor beta chains from one sample, sequenced in a study of cytomegalovirus exposure and HLA in healthy donors. Only in-frame clones appear in the TCRdb table, and some are missing; sequencing was by immunoSEQ multiplex PCR. The sample holds about 83,000 clones. Sequenced input: PBMCs. Receptors originate from a man aged 18 to 29 in good health and CMV-seropositive. CDR3s include the opening cysteine and the closing phenylalanine or tryptophan.

CDR3 protein: CASSLTSRYEQYF
V gene: TRBV7-9
J gene: TRBJ2-7

CDR3 protein: CSVGLRGLNYEQYF
V gene: TRBV29-1
J gene: TRBJ2-7

CDR3 protein: CASSLLGQGGNYGYTF
V gene: TRBV4-1
J gene: TRBJ1-2

CDR3 protein: CASSLGGGESGELFF
V gene: TRBV5-1
J gene: TRBJ2-2

CDR3 protein: CASSPGTGDTEAFF
V gene: TRBV18
J gene: TRBJ1-1

CDR3 protein: CASSFPDRISYEQYF
V gene: TRBV7-9
J gene: TRBJ2-7

CDR3 protein: CASSAGAANTGELFF
V gene: TRBV9
J gene: TRBJ2-2

CDR3 protein: CASSSRGEETQYF
V gene: TRBV11-3
J gene: TRBJ2-5

CDR3 protein: CSATGTAAYEQYF
V gene: TRBV29-1
J gene: TRBJ2-7

CDR3 protein: CASSLDRGNQETQYF
V gene: TRBV28
J gene: TRBJ2-5

CDR3 protein: CASSLNGGTDTQYF
V gene: TRBV5-4
J gene: TRBJ2-3

CDR3 protein: CASSSGSPPYEQYF
V gene: TRBV6-6
J gene: TRBJ2-7